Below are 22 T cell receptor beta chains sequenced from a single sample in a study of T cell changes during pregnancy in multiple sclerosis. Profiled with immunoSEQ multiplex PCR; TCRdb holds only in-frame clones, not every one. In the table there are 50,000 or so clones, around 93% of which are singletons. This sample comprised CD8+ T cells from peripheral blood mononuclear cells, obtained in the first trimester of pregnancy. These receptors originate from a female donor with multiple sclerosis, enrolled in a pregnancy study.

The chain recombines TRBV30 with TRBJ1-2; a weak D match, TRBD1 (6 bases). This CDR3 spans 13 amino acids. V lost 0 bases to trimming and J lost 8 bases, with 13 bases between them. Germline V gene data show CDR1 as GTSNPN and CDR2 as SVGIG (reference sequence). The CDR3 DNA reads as TGTGCCTGGAGTGTATCAGGGGTAGGCGGCTACACCTTC. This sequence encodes CAWSVSGVGGYTF.

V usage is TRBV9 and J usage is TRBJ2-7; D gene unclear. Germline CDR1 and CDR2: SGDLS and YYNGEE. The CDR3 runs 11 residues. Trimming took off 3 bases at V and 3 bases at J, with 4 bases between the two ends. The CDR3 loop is CASSANYEQYF. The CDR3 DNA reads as TGTGCCAGCAGCGCAAACTACGAGCAGTACTTC.

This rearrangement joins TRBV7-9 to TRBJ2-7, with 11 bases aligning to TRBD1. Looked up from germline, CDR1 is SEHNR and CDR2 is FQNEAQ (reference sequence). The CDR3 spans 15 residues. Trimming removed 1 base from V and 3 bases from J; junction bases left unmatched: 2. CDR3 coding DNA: TGTGCCAGCAGCTTAGGGGACAGGGGGTTCTACGAGCAGTACTTC. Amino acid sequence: CASSLGDRGFYEQYF.

CDR3 sequence reads: CASSLETGPRETQYF. The CDR3 DNA reads TGTGCCAGCAGCTTAGAGACAGGGCCGAGGGAGACCCAGTACTTC. The genes are TRBV7-6 and TRBJ2-5; 7 nucleotides align to TRBD1. V lost 1 base, J lost 5 bases, and 7 bases stayed unmatched. CDR3 size: 15 residues. Germline assignment: CDR1 SGHVS and CDR2 FNYEAQ.

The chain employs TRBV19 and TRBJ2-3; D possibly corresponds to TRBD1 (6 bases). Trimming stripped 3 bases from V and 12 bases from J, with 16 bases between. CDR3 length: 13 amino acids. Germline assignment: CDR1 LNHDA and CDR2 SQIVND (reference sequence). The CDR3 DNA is TGTGCCAGTAGTATGGACTCAGGGGATTTCCAGTATTTT. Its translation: CASSMDSGDFQYF.

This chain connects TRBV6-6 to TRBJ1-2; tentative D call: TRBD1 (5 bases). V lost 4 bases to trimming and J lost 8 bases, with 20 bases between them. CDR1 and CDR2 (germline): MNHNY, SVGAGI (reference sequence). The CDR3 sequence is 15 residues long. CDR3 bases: TGTGCCAGCAGTTCGGACATTTTGGCGTTGGGGGGCTACACCTTC. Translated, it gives CASSSDILALGGYTF.

CDR3 residues: CASSLVLGGAGTEAFF. For the CDR3, the DNA is TGTGCCAGCAGCTTAGTCTTAGGGGGGGCGGGCACTGAAGCTTTCTTT. The V call is TRBV7-2, the J call TRBJ1-1; D is perhaps TRBD1 (6 bases). V lost 1 base and J 4 bases, leaving 16 bases between the germline ends. This CDR3 is 16 amino acids long. Germline assignment: CDR1 SGHTA and CDR2 FQGNSA.

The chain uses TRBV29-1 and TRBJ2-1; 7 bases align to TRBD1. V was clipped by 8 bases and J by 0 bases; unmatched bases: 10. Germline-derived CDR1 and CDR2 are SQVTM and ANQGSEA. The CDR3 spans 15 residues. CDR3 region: CSIDRVLSSYNEQFF. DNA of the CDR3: TGCAGCATAGACAGGGTCCTAAGCTCCTACAATGAGCAGTTCTTC.

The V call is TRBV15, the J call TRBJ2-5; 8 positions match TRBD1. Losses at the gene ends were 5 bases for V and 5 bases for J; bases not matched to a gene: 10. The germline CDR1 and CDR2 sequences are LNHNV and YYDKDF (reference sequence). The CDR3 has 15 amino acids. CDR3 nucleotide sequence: TGTGCCACCAGCCGAGGCCGGACAGGGCAGGAGACCCAGTACTTC. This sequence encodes CATSRGRTGQETQYF.

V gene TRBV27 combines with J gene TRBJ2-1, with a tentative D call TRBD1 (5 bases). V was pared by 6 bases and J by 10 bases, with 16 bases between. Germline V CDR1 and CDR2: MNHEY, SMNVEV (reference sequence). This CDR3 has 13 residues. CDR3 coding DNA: TGTGCCAGCAGGTCTGGGGCAGTTCTGGAGCAGTTCTTC. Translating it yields CASRSGAVLEQFF.

As DNA, the CDR3 is TGTGCCAGCAGCCCGGACAGTCAGCTGCGGACCCAGTACTTC. It is translated as CASSPDSQLRTQYF. The V gene is TRBV7-9, the J gene TRBJ2-5, with D possibly being TRBD1 (6 bases). V shed 5 bases and J shed 7 bases, with 17 bases lying between them. In germline, CDR1 is SEHNR, CDR2 FQNEAQ (reference sequence). This CDR3 has 14 residues.

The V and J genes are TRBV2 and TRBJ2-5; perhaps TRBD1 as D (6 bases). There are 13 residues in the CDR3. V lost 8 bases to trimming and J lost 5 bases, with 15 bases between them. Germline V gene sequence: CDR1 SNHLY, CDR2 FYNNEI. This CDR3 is CASPQTGLETQYF. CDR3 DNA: TGTGCCAGCCCCCAAACAGGGTTGGAGACCCAGTACTTC. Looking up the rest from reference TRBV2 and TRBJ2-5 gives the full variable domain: EPEVTQTPSHQVTQMGQEVILRCVPISNHLYFYWYRQILGQKVEFLVSFYNNEISEKSEIFDDQFSVERPDGSNFTLKIRSTKLEDSAMYFCASPQTGLETQYFGPGTRLLVL.

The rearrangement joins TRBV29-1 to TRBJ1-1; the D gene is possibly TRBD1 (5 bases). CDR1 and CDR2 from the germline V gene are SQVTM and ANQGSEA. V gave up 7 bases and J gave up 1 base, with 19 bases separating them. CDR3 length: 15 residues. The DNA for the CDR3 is TGCAGCGCCCTCTCCTGGACGGGGGGGAACACTGAAGCTTTCTTT. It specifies CSALSWTGGNTEAFF.

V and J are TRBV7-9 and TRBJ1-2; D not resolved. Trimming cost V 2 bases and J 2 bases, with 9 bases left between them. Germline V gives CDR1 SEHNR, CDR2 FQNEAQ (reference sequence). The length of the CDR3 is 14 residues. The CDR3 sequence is CASSLSERNYGYTF. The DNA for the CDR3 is TGTGCCAGCAGCTTATCAGAGAGGAACTATGGCTACACCTTC.

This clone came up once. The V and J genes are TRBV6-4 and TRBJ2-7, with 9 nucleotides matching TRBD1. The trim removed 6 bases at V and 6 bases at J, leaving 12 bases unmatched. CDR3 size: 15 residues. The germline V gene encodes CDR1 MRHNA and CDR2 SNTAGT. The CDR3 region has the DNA TGTGCCAGCAGCCCTGAGGGACAGGGTGTCGGCGAGCAGTACTTC. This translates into CASSPEGQGVGEQYF.

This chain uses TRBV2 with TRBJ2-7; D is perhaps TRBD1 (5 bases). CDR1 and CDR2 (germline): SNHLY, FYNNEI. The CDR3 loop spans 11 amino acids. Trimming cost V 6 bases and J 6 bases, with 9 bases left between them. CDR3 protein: CASRGVREQYF. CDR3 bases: TGTGCCAGCAGAGGGGTTCGCGAGCAGTACTTC.

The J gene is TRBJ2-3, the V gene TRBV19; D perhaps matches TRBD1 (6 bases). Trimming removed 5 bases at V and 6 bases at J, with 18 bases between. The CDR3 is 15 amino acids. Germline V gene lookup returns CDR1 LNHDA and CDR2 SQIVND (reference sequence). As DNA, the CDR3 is TGTGCCAGTAGTGTGACAGGAAATAATGGGGATACGCAGTATTTT. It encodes CASSVTGNNGDTQYF.

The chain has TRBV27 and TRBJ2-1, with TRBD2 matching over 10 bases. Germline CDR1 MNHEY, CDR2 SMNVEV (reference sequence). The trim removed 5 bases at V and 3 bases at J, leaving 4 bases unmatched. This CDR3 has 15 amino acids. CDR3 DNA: TGTGCCAGCAGTACCACTAGCGGGATCTACAATGAGCAGTTCTTC. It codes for CASSTTSGIYNEQFF.

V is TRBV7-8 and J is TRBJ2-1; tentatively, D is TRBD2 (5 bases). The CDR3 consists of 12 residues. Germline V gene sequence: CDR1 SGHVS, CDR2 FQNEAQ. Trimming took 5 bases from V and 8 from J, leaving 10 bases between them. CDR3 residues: CASSHSGYEQFF. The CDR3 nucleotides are TGTGCCAGCAGCCATTCGGGGTATGAGCAGTTCTTC.

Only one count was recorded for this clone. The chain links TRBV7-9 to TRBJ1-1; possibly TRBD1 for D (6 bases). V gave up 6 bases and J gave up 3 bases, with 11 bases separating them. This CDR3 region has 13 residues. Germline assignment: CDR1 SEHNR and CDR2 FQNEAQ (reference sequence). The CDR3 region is CASRQGGDTEAFF. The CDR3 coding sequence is TGTGCCAGCAGACAGGGAGGGGACACTGAAGCTTTCTTT.

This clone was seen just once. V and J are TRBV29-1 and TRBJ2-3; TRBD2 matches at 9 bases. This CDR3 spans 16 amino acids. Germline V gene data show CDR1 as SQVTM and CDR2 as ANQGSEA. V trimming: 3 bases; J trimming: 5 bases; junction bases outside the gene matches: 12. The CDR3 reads CSVEGASGMRRDTQYF. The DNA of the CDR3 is TGCAGCGTTGAGGGGGCTAGCGGGATGCGTAGAGATACGCAGTATTTT.

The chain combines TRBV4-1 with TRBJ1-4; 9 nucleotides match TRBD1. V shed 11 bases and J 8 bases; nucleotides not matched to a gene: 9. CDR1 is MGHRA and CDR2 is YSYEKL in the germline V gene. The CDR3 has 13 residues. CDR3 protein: CASWTGEGEKLFF. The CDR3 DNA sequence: TGCGCCTCATGGACAGGGGAGGGGGAAAAACTGTTTTTT.